This passage covers 29 T cell receptor beta chains from one sample sequenced in a study of early T cells in non-severe SARS-CoV-2 infection. MiXCR was run by TCRdb on the 5' RACE reads, yielding one entry per CDR3 protein. Of tens of thousands of distinct CDR3 sequences in the sample, 7% to 10% were seen once. The sequenced sample was whole blood. These receptors were taken from an adult who was a healthcare worker with PCR-confirmed SARS-CoV-2 infection or an uninfected control (not recorded which).

A few counts support this clonotype. Sequence at one end of the junction differs from germline and may be a read error. The J gene is TRBJ2-3, the V gene TRBV7-7, with no clear D. The V gene's germline CDR1 is SSHAT and CDR2 FNYEAQ (reference sequence). The CDR3 contains 13 residues. This chain's CDR3 is CASSSSPTDTQYF. CDR3 DNA sequence: TGTGCTAGCAGCTCCTCTCCCACAGATACGCAGTATTTT.

This clonotype occurred many times. The rearrangement uses TRBV29-1 and TRBJ2-1; 8 positions match TRBD1. Per germline, CDR1 SQVTM and CDR2 ANQGSEA. The CDR3 runs 13 residues. V was clipped by 5 bases and J by 7 bases; unmatched bases: 7. The CDR3 spells CSVIGQGPNEQFF. For the CDR3, the DNA is TGCAGCGTTATCGGACAGGGCCCGAATGAGCAGTTCTTC.

The V call is TRBV3-1, the J call TRBJ2-5; the D is unclear. V lost 2 bases to trimming and J lost 5 bases, with 12 bases between them. The germline CDR1 and CDR2 sequences are LGHDT and YNNKEL (reference sequence). CDR3 size: 14 residues. In DNA, the CDR3 is TGTGCCAGCAGCCAAAGGGCAGCCGGCGAGACCCAGTACTTC. Translating it yields CASSQRAAGETQYF.

This clonotype was seen many times. The V and J genes are TRBV12-3 or TRBV12-4 and TRBJ2-7, with 14 bases matching TRBD2. The CDR3 totals 16 residues. The trim removed 5 bases at V and 2 bases at J, leaving 5 bases unmatched. The CDR3, as DNA: TGTGCCAGCAGTACCGGGACTAGCGGGGGTACCTACGAGCAGTACTTC. This encodes CASSTGTSGGTYEQYF.

V usage is TRBV6-5 and J usage is TRBJ2-1; 9 nucleotides match TRBD2. The V segment lost 10 bases and the J segment 8 bases; nucleotides outside the gene matches: 15. CDR3 size: 15 residues. Germline V gives CDR1 MNHEY, CDR2 SVGAGI. The CDR3 coding sequence is TGTGCCAACAAACCGGGGAGCGGGAGGATGTATGAGCAGTTCTTC. It codes for CANKPGSGRMYEQFF.

This sequence joins TRBV10-2 and TRBJ1-1; D unclear. The CDR3 spans 12 residues. The germline V gene has CDR1 WSHSY and CDR2 SAAADI. V was clipped by 3 bases and J by 1 base, with 3 bases between them. The CDR3, as DNA: TGCGCCAGCAGTGATTGGAACACTGAAGCTTTCTTT. This translates into CASSDWNTEAFF.

Relative to its sample, this clonotype is medium-sized. The chain combines TRBV7-2 with TRBJ2-1, with TRBD1 as a possible D gene (6 bases). The V gene lost 1 base and the J gene lost 3 bases, with 13 bases spanning the gap. CDR3 size: 16 residues. Per germline, CDR1 SGHTA and CDR2 FQGNSA. The CDR3 sequence: CASSLVTGIDYNEQFF. The CDR3 nucleotides are TGTGCCAGCAGCTTAGTTACAGGGATAGACTACAATGAGCAGTTCTTC. Looking up the rest from reference TRBV7-2 and TRBJ2-1 gives the full variable domain: GAGVSQSPSNKVTEKGKDVELRCDPISGHTALYWYRQSLGQGLEFLIYFQGNSAPDKSGLPSDRFSAERTGGSVSTLTIQRTQQEDSAVYLCASSLVTGIDYNEQFFGPGTRLTVL.

This chain joins TRBV11-2 and TRBJ2-1, with 11 bases identical to TRBD2. CDR1 is SGHAT, CDR2 FQNNGV, per germline. The ends lost 5 bases at V and 4 bases at J; junction bases unmatched: 4. The CDR3 loop spans 15 amino acids. CDR3 residues: CASSLLAGAYNEQFF. As DNA, the CDR3 is TGTGCCAGCAGCCTACTAGCGGGGGCATACAATGAGCAGTTCTTC.

This clonotype has a count of ten or more. The chain employs TRBV11-2 and TRBJ2-3; 10 bases match TRBD2. Germline CDR1 reads SGHAT; CDR2 reads FQNNGV. V gave up 0 bases and J gave up 3 bases; unmatched junction bases: 6. The CDR3 is 17 amino acids. CDR3 sequence: CASSLDRVAGGTDTQYF. CDR3 in DNA: TGTGCCAGCAGCTTAGATCGGGTAGCGGGAGGAACAGATACGCAGTATTTT. Combining the CDR3 with reference TRBV11-2 and TRBJ2-3 gives the whole variable domain EAGVAQSPRYKIIEKRQSVAFWCNPISGHATLYWYQQILGQGPKLLIQFQNNGVVDDSQLPKDRFSAERLKGVDSTLKIQPAKLEDSAVYLCASSLDRVAGGTDTQYFGPGTRLTVL.

The sample holds many counts of this clonotype. The chain carries TRBV12-3 or TRBV12-4 and TRBJ1-1; D gene uncertain. The CDR3 runs 14 residues. The germline V and J ends were trimmed by 1 base and 1 base, with 7 bases remaining between them. CDR3 amino acids: CASSLGRSNTEAFF. In DNA form, the CDR3 reads TGTGCCAGCAGTTTAGGGCGATCGAACACTGAAGCTTTCTTT.

The V call is TRBV12-3 or TRBV12-4, the J call TRBJ1-2; maybe TRBD1 (5 bases). This CDR3 has 14 amino acids. V lost 4 bases and J lost 5, with 14 bases in between. The CDR3 region has the DNA TGTGCCAGCAGTTCACCCGGGACGGTTTATGGCTACACCTTC. It translates to CASSSPGTVYGYTF.

This clonotype was recorded at least ten times. The chain links TRBV30 to TRBJ2-3, with 8 bases identical to TRBD2. The J segment lost 4 bases and the V segment lost 0 bases, leaving 3 bases of the junction unmatched. CDR3 size: 14 residues. The V gene's germline CDR1 is GTSNPN and CDR2 SVGIG (reference sequence). Here the CDR3 DNA reads TGTGCCTGGAGTGTCGGGGGGGATTCAGATACGCAGTATTTT. It encodes CAWSVGGDSDTQYF. The full variable domain, completed using reference TRBV30 and TRBJ2-3, is SQTIHQWPATLVQPVGSPLSLECTVEGTSNPNLYWYRQAAGRGLQLLFYSVGIGQISSEVPQNLSASRPQDRQFILSSKKLLLSDSGFYLCAWSVGGDSDTQYFGPGTRLTVL.

A few counts support this clonotype. This chain connects TRBV29-1 to TRBJ2-5, with D maybe TRBD2 (6 bases). Germline V CDR1 and CDR2: SQVTM, ANQGSEA. Between the trimmed V and J ends, which lost 7 bases and 2 bases, there was a span of 29 bases. The CDR3 sequence is 18 residues long. CDR3 loop: CSAAVSSGPRRPQETQYF. CDR3 coding DNA: TGCAGCGCCGCGGTGAGTAGCGGTCCCCGACGGCCTCAAGAGACCCAGTACTTC.

This clonotype was counted ten times or more. This chain links TRBV5-1 with TRBJ2-1, with 7 bases aligning to TRBD2. Trimming cost V 0 bases and J 10 bases; bases outside gene matches: 10. The CDR3 runs 15 residues. Germline V gene lookup returns CDR1 SGHRS and CDR2 YFSETQ. This chain's CDR3 is CASSLDGRPNAEQFF. The CDR3, as DNA: TGCGCCAGCAGCTTGGACGGGAGGCCGAACGCGGAGCAGTTCTTC.

This clonotype was counted a few times. The V and J genes are TRBV4-1 and TRBJ1-6; D remains ambiguous. The germline V gene has CDR1 MGHRA and CDR2 YSYEKL. CDR3 length: 16 residues. Trimming shortened V by 0 bases and J by 8 bases, and 14 bases separated the two germline ends. CDR3 nucleotides: TGCGCCAGCAGCCAAGATTGGCACCCAGGAGATTCACCCCTCCACTTT. Amino acid sequence: CASSQDWHPGDSPLHF.

This chain links TRBV4-3 with TRBJ1-2; no firm D call. The germline V gene has CDR1 LGHNA and CDR2 YSLEER. CDR3 length: 13 amino acids. V shed 2 bases and J shed 10 bases, with 14 bases lying between them. Written as DNA, the CDR3 is TGCGCCAGCAGCCAAAAAGGTGGAGAAGACTACACCTTC. Protein: CASSQKGGEDYTF.

The chain carries TRBV19 and TRBJ1-5; no clear D. This CDR3 region has 13 residues. V dropped 7 bases and J dropped 7 bases, with 14 bases sitting between them. CDR1 and CDR2 (germline): LNHDA, SQIVND (reference sequence). The CDR3 region has the DNA TGTGCCAGTACCCAGGCCCTCGGGCAGCCCCAGCATTTT. This encodes CASTQALGQPQHF.

The gene calls are TRBV18 and TRBJ2-7, with a weak D call TRBD2 (5 bases). Trimming shortened V by 4 bases and J by 4 bases, and 20 bases separated the two germline ends. From germline, CDR1 is KGHSH and CDR2 LQKENI. The CDR3 length is 16 residues. CDR3 coding DNA: TGTGCCAGCTCACAGAGAGGAACGGGGTTAGGGTACGAGCAGTACTTC. It is translated as CASSQRGTGLGYEQYF.

This clonotype was found a few times. The chain has TRBV7-9 and TRBJ2-7; D is uncertain. Trimming pared 6 bases from V and 5 bases from J, leaving 11 bases between. Germline V CDR1 and CDR2: SEHNR, FQNEAQ (reference sequence). The CDR3 spans 12 residues. DNA for the CDR3: TGTGCCAGCAGTTCTATTTGGGACGAGCAGTACTTC. Amino acids: CASSSIWDEQYF. Drawing the rest from reference TRBV7-9 and TRBJ2-7, the complete variable domain is DTGVSQNPRHKITKRGQNVTFRCDPISEHNRLYWYRQTLGQGPEFLTYFQNEAQLEKSRLLSDRFSAERPKGSFSTLEIQRTEQGDSAMYLCASSSIWDEQYFGPGTRLTVT.

In this sample, this clonotype turned up many times. The chain uses TRBV10-3 and TRBJ1-2; tentative D call: TRBD1 (5 bases). The CDR3 runs to 16 residues. With 3 bases removed from V and 4 bases from J, the gap between germline ends came to 18 bases. CDR1 and CDR2 from the germline V gene are ENHRY and SYGVKD. In nucleotides, the CDR3 is TGTGCCATCAGTGATAATCGACAGTCATACTCCTATGGCTACACCTTC. Encoded protein: CAISDNRQSYSYGYTF.

This clonotype appeared many times. The gene calls are TRBV25-1 and TRBJ2-7; TRBD2 matches at 13 bases. The V and J ends lost 11 bases and 6 bases, in that order; junction bases with no gene match: 7. CDR3 length: 13 amino acids. Germline V gene data show CDR1 as MGHDK and CDR2 as SYGVNS. CDR3 bases: TGTGCCGGCGACGGACTAGCGGGGGTCGAGCAGTACTTC. Translated: CAGDGLAGVEQYF.

With regard to this clonotype: At one end the junction does not follow the germline gene, possibly because of a read error. This sequence joins TRBV12-3 or TRBV12-4 and TRBJ1-5, with D possibly TRBD1 on 6 matching bases. CDR3 length: 16 residues. The CDR3 DNA is TGTGCTAGCAGCCTCATGGGGGGGGGCGAGGGTCAGCCCCAGCATTTT. This sequence encodes CASSLMGGGEGQPQHF.

As regards this clonotype: A much larger clone differs by one base, so this may be a read error. The rearrangement joins TRBV12-3 or TRBV12-4 to TRBJ2-2; 7 bases fit TRBD1. CDR3 size: 14 residues. V gave up 6 bases and J gave up 1 base; unmatched junction bases: 2. CDR3 residues: CASRTGQNTGELFF. The CDR3 region has the DNA TGTGCCAGCAGGACAGGGCAGAACACCGGGGAGCTGTTTTTT.

A few counts support this clonotype. This chain uses TRBV27 with TRBJ2-1, with 10 bases that match TRBD2. Germline assignment: CDR1 MNHEY and CDR2 SMNVEV (reference sequence). J was trimmed by 10 bases and V by 3 bases; bases with no gene match: 9. The CDR3 runs to 15 residues. The CDR3 DNA follows: TGTGCCAGCAGTTTTCGTACTAGCGGGGCTGGGGAGCAGTTCTTC. Protein product: CASSFRTSGAGEQFF.

The chain combines TRBV5-5 with TRBJ1-3; D ambiguous. V gave up 1 base and J gave up 7 bases, with 15 bases separating them. CDR1 and CDR2 (germline): SGHKS, YYEKEE (reference sequence). The CDR3 spans 15 residues. Here the CDR3 DNA reads TGTGCCAGCAGCTTGTACCGAGGAAACATGAACACCATATATTTT. It is translated as CASSLYRGNMNTIYF.

The chain employs TRBV2 and TRBJ2-7, with TRBD2 as a possible D gene (6 bases). The length of the CDR3 is 13 residues. Germline lookup yields CDR1 SNHLY and CDR2 FYNNEI. Trimming took off 5 bases at V and 3 bases at J, with 11 bases between the two ends. The CDR3 sequence: CASSSGLIYEQYF. The CDR3 DNA is TGTGCCAGCAGTTCGGGACTGATCTACGAGCAGTACTTC.

The J gene is TRBJ1-3, the V gene TRBV12-3 or TRBV12-4; D gene uncertain. The length of the CDR3 is 14 residues. V dropped 4 bases and J dropped 2 bases, with 9 bases sitting between them. The CDR3 region is CASSSWGAGNTIYF. The CDR3 DNA reads TGTGCCAGCAGTTCCTGGGGTGCTGGAAACACCATATATTTT.

This chain's CDR3 is CASSLKPQGWGAEAFF. CDR3 in DNA: TGTGCCAGCAGCTTAAAGCCACAGGGTTGGGGTGCTGAAGCTTTCTTT. The rearrangement links TRBV7-3 to TRBJ1-1; a weak D match, TRBD1 (6 bases). V lost 1 base and J 6 bases, leaving 18 bases between the germline ends. Germline values: CDR1 SGHTA, CDR2 FQGTGA. The CDR3 has 16 amino acids.

CDR3 in DNA: TGTGCCAGCAGCCGCGGACTAGCGGGAGGGCCGGGGACCCAGTACTTC. Its protein is CASSRGLAGGPGTQYF. The V and J genes are TRBV27 and TRBJ2-5; 15 bases are shared with TRBD2. The trim removed 6 bases at V and 7 bases at J, leaving 9 bases unmatched. The germline V gene has CDR1 MNHEY and CDR2 SMNVEV (reference sequence). CDR3 length: 16 residues.